This TCR beta chain stems from a study of blood T cell repertoires in COVID-19. Turning to the study itself: Acute and convalescent COVID-19 specimens originated in the United States, Italy and Spain. PBMCs, B-cell-depleted T cells, or T cells were the source of the cDNA or gDNA that made up the material.

Trimming removed 6 bases at V and 0 bases at J, with 8 bases between. This CDR3 is 13 amino acids long. Looked up from germline, CDR1 is MNHEY and CDR2 is SVGAGI. Per the authors' pipeline: Researchers report that nucleated cell counts were estimated from reference gene primer amplification. Generated by immunoSEQ multiplex PCR, the TCRdb table keeps only in-frame clones and is missing some. V and J calls plus clone size are reproduced from that table; the DNA served to infer D and trimming. The sample shows approximately 250,000 clones, about 87% of them seen only once. This clone was seen a handful of times.

The receptor was derived from a human donor in a cohort sampled during active COVID-19. The material sequenced was peripheral blood. The V and J genes are TRBV6-5 and TRBJ1-1; D ambiguous. The CDR3 nucleotides read TGTGCCAGCAGGCGATCCATGAACACTGAAGCTTTCTTT. It yields the protein CASRRSMNTEAFF.